This TCR beta chain was identified in a study of blood T cells in healthy people across ages (dated by TCRdb to between 2014 and 2016). Study-wide context: In model experiments, template switching captured about one uniquely barcoded TCR beta cDNA molecule for every two T cells. The donors were split into four age groups: young (average about 16 years), middle-aged (roughly 40), aged (more than 60) and long-lived (more than 80). Two additional independent replicas of 1 million unique cDNA reads from the same blood draw were analyzed for two donors (one aged 18 to 30 and one aged 80 or older). To avoid experimental bias, donors of different ages were randomly spread across the sequencing lanes. Age-related changes in TCR beta repertoire diversity were measured in the study by deep sequencing normalized with unique cDNA molecular identifiers.

Per the germline V gene (reference sequence), SEHNR is the CDR1 and FQNEAQ is the CDR2. V is shortened by 5 bases, J by 7 bases, and the region joining them spans 9 bases. From the cysteine through the phenylalanine, the CDR3 covers 11 amino acids. The DNA shown is the 33-base CDR3, in frame from base 1. Summary of the overall study and its limitations: Bulk unsorted PBMC profiling prevented conclusive comparison of naive and antigen-experienced compartments. Total diversity estimates from one million sequenced T cells were considered lower bounds and underestimates. The long-lived group showed more naive CD4+ T cells, fewer expanded clones and increased TCR diversity than the aged group, suggesting age selection. Because the CMV infection status of the donors was unknown, age-related changes in expanded clonotypes may potentially have been confounded. As age increased, observed TCR beta diversity per million T cells dropped in a roughly linear way, and a significant reduction was already evident by age 40. The percentage of naive T cells measured by flow cytometry correlated strongly with observed TCR beta diversity.

The library was built by means of 5' RACE. For sequencing, an Illumina HiSeq 2500 was employed. A second PCR of roughly 7 to 11 cycles was run with a J-beta primer mix and a sample-barcoded 5' primer. A unique molecular identifier was introduced onto each TCR beta cDNA molecule by a template-switch 5' adaptor carrying 12 random nucleotides. At least 3 million CDR3-containing paired-end reads were obtained from each sample. The Mint cDNA synthesis kit, primed by a TRBC-specific oligonucleotide, was used to synthesize first-strand cDNA from all RNA. After uracil-DNA glycosylase treatment, a first 18-cycle PCR used universal primers M1SS and BC2_uni_R on all cDNA. The authors' pipeline ran thus. Each sample was normalized by randomly selecting 1 million high-quality reads, each carrying a distinct molecular identifier. Instead of being binned into consensus sequences, reads that shared molecular identifiers were thrown out. MiTCR, with a Q25 quality threshold and the strictest error-elimination algorithm, was used for CDR3 identification, clonotype clustering and error correction. A nonparametric unseen species model with Euler transformation was used to estimate a lower bound on total TCR beta diversity. The public reads were reanalyzed by TCRdb: fastp trimming at Q25, MiXCR alignment, in-frame beta chains only. For every CDR3 protein sequence, its rows merge into one entry that carries the most common genes and DNA. The authors' filters were not applied to this entry. The sample table holds about 1.1 million distinct CDR3 sequences, of which 30% to 40% were seen once. The biggest ten clones account for roughly 14% of the sample.

This clonotype was picked up a small number of times. This receptor's antigen is unknown. No base-level quality is on record; no much larger clone is a single base apart. The donors were roughly 38 Caucasian individuals from Russia, aged roughly 6 to 100 years, who were systemically healthy. Ten milliliters of peripheral blood were drawn from each donor into EDTA-treated Vacutainer tubes. Ficoll-Paque density-gradient centrifugation was used to isolate PBMCs, with at least 7 million per sample. Trizol reagent was used to extract total RNA from the PBMCs, yielding at least 6 micrograms per sample. The percentages of naive CD45RAhigh/CD27high T cells were determined by flow cytometry on a PBMC aliquot from every donor.

The sequence is built from TRBV7-9 and TRBJ2-7, with no confidently assigned D gene. The clonotype was recovered from a man aged 18 to 35 in good health. The sequencing input was blood. Here the CDR3 is given as CASSVTDEQYF. The sequence in DNA is TGTGCCAGCAGCGTTACGGATGAGCAGTACTTC. The CDR3 plus the reference TRBV7-9 and TRBJ2-7 genes for the other parts give the full variable domain: DTGVSQNPRHKITKRGQNVTFRCDPISEHNRLYWYRQTLGQGPEFLTYFQNEAQLEKSRLLSDRFSAERPKGSFSTLEIQRTEQGDSAMYLCASSVTDEQYFGPGTRLTVT.